These T cell receptor beta chains were read from a single sample in a study of neurological immune-mediated disorders. TCRdb re-called the 5' RACE reads through MiXCR, storing one row per CDR3 protein. This sample has around 30,000 distinct CDR3 sequences, with approximately 2.7% found just once. Sequencing input: PBMCs. These receptors were taken from a woman between 45 and 60 years old with multiple sclerosis. Both conserved end residues are part of each CDR3. The order of the fields is V gene, D gene, J gene, clone size, CDR3 protein, CDR3 DNA. The D gene is left open where the match is weak. Clone size, where shown, is once, few, many, or a class for clones that have expanded.

TRBV7-3	.	TRBJ1-6	many	CASSQGGGQSPLHF	TGTGCCAGCAGCCAAGGGGGAGGCCAGTCACCCCTCCACTTT
TRBV29-1	.	TRBJ2-2	many	CSVQAATGELFF	TGCAGCGTGCAGGCTGCCACCGGGGAGCTGTTTTTT
TRBV2	.	TRBJ1-5	many	CASRTGSSNGYQHF	TGTGCCAGCAGGACCGGGTCCTCCAACGGATATCAGCATTTT
TRBV7-2	.	TRBJ1-3	many	CASSSGSSSGNTIYF	TGTGCCAGCAGCTCCGGGAGTTCCTCTGGAAACACCATATATTTT
TRBV18	.	TRBJ2-7	many	CASSLRTHEQYF	TGTGCCAGCTCACTGCGGACCCACGAGCAGTACTTC
TRBV7-9	.	TRBJ1-2	few	CASSLRNNYGYTF	TGTGCCAGCAGCTTGAGAAACAACTATGGCTACACCTTC
TRBV20-1	TRBD2	TRBJ2-7	many	CSASTAGELLYEQYF	TGCAGTGCTAGTACGGCGGGAGAACTCCTCTACGAGCAGTACTTC
TRBV6-2/TRBV6-3	.	TRBJ1-1	many	CASELAGGITEAFF	TGTGCCAGCGAACTTGCGGGGGGAATCACTGAAGCTTTCTTT
TRBV29-1	TRBD1	TRBJ2-2	medium-sized	CSVEDVGGQSNTGELFF	TGCAGCGTTGAAGATGTTGGGGGACAGTCGAACACCGGGGAGCTGTTTTTT
TRBV5-1	.	TRBJ1-1	many	CASSLAFDRGTEAFF	TGCGCCAGCAGCTTGGCCTTTGACCGGGGCACTGAAGCTTTCTTT
TRBV10-3	.	TRBJ2-3	many	CAIKPGTGSTDTQYF	TGTGCCATCAAACCCGGGACTGGAAGCACAGATACGCAGTATTTT
TRBV19	.	TRBJ1-4	.	CASSINGPPATNEKLFF	TGTGCCAGTAGTATAAATGGGCCCCCCGCAACTAATGAAAAACTGTTTTTT
TRBV5-1	.	TRBJ1-1	many	CASSLGVVNTEAFF	TGCGCCAGCAGCTTGGGTGTAGTAAACACTGAAGCTTTCTTT
TRBV12-3/TRBV12-4	TRBD2	TRBJ2-1	many	CASSDRLAGGEDEQFF	TGTGCCAGCAGTGATAGACTAGCGGGGGGCGAGGATGAGCAGTTCTTC
TRBV12-3/TRBV12-4	TRBD1	TRBJ1-1	many	CASSWTGGGVTEAFF	TGTGCCAGCAGTTGGACAGGGGGCGGTGTGACTGAAGCTTTCTTT
TRBV10-3	TRBD2	TRBJ2-5	many	CAMRGLAGETQYF	TGTGCCATGAGGGGACTAGCGGGAGAGACCCAGTACTTC
TRBV20-1	.	TRBJ2-2	many	CSAKTGTPNTGELFF	TGCAGTGCTAAAACCGGGACCCCGAACACCGGGGAGCTGTTTTTT
TRBV27	.	TRBJ2-1	many	CASSLSPIYNEQFF	TGTGCCAGCAGTTTATCTCCCATTTACAATGAGCAGTTCTTC
TRBV20-1	TRBD1	TRBJ2-3	many	CSASLGQPRRTDTQYF	TGCAGTGCTAGCCTGGGACAGCCCAGGCGCACAGATACGCAGTATTTT
TRBV20-1	.	TRBJ2-3	many	CSAKANGSYTDTQYF	TGCAGCGCTAAAGCGAACGGCTCTTACACAGATACGCAGTATTTT
TRBV5-1	TRBD1	TRBJ2-7	many	CASSPGQGGYEQYF	TGCGCCAGCAGCCCGGGACAGGGAGGCTACGAGCAGTACTTC
TRBV7-6	.	TRBJ1-5	many	CASSKDRNQPQHF	TGTGCCAGCAGCAAGGACAGAAATCAGCCCCAGCATTTT
TRBV29-1	TRBD1	TRBJ2-2	many	CSVGQSNTGELFF	TGCAGCGTGGGACAGTCGAACACCGGGGAGCTGTTTTTT
TRBV12-3/TRBV12-4	.	TRBJ2-5	many	CASSFGTQHQETQYF	TGTGCCAGCAGTTTCGGGACCCAACATCAAGAGACCCAGTACTTC
TRBV10-3	TRBD2	TRBJ2-1	many	CAISVSGSRDEQFF	TGTGCCATCAGTGTTAGCGGGAGTCGGGATGAGCAGTTCTTC
TRBV29-1	.	TRBJ2-1	many	CSVRPAGEQFF	TGCAGCGTTCGTCCGGCGGGTGAGCAGTTCTTC
TRBV7-6	TRBD2	TRBJ2-2	many	CASSPGGGRTGELFF	TGTGCCAGCAGCCCCGGGGGGGGGCGGACCGGGGAGCTGTTTTTT
TRBV20-1	.	TRBJ2-5	many	CSAVTQETQYF	TGCAGTGCTGTAACGCAAGAGACCCAGTACTTC
TRBV12-3/TRBV12-4	.	TRBJ1-5	many	CASSVTVRNQPQHF	TGTGCCAGCAGCGTAACGGTCCGCAATCAGCCCCAGCATTTT
TRBV6-6	TRBD1	TRBJ2-4	medium-sized	CASARGYDIQYF	TGTGCCAGCGCCAGGGGGTATGACATTCAGTACTTC
TRBV7-2	.	TRBJ2-1	.	CASSLTHNEQFF	TGTGCCAGCAGCTTGACGCACAATGAGCAGTTCTTC
TRBV20-1	TRBD2	TRBJ2-2	many	CSARGRSSGTGELFF	TGCAGTGCTAGAGGGCGGTCTAGCGGGACCGGGGAGCTGTTTTTT
TRBV20-1	.	TRBJ1-5	.	CSASLGPSNQPQHF	TGCAGTGCGAGCCTCGGGCCTAGCAATCAGCCCCAGCATTTT
TRBV7-2	TRBD1	TRBJ2-1	many	CASSRRSGTGESKQFF	TGTGCCAGCAGCCGAAGGTCCGGAACAGGGGAAAGTAAGCAGTTCTTC
TRBV2	TRBD1	TRBJ1-3	few	CASSDRAGGDGNTIYF	TGTGCCAGCAGTGATCGGGCAGGGGGCGATGGAAACACCATATATTTT
TRBV5-1	.	TRBJ2-7	many	CASSSLGRGDKAYEQYF	TGCGCCAGCAGCTCCCTGGGCAGGGGAGATAAGGCCTACGAGCAGTACTTC
TRBV20-1	TRBD2	TRBJ2-7	many	CSARDQFSASGRYEQYF	TGCAGTGCTAGAGATCAATTCTCGGCTAGCGGGCGCTACGAGCAGTACTTC
TRBV10-2	.	TRBJ2-7	.	CASSESKGIKQYF	TGCGCCAGCAGTGAGAGCAAGGGGATCAAGCAGTACTTC
TRBV14	TRBD2	TRBJ2-3	medium-sized	CASSRLALPDTQYF	TGTGCCAGCAGCCGACTAGCGTTGCCAGATACGCAGTATTTT